This TCR beta chain stems from a study of T cells in Graves' hyperthyroidism and ophthalmopathy. Template material for amplifying TCR beta CDR3 regions consisted of RNA transcripts. In the first-round RT-PCR of the TCR CDR3, the HTBI primer set was used. TCRdb reprocessed the multiplex PCR reads with MiXCR, giving one entry per CDR3 protein. The sample lists about 250,000 distinct CDR3 sequences, approximately 23% occurring once. Uncontrolled infection, other autoimmune disease, pregnancy and lactation each barred patients from inclusion. This clonotype was seen repeatedly, ten times or more. Its antigen is unidentified. General study points: Before onset, ophthalmopathy was predicted by the model a median about six months earlier.

Sequencing input: blood. This TCR came from a woman aged 40 to 50 with Graves' ophthalmopathy.

The CDR3 DNA reads as TGTGCCAGCAGCAGGGACAGGGGGTACGAGCAGTACTTC. Translating it yields CASSRDRGYEQYF. V and J are TRBV12-3 or TRBV12-4 and TRBJ2-7; 11 nucleotides line up with TRBD1. J gave up 4 bases and V 6 bases, and 2 bases lay outside the gene matches. The CDR3 covers 13 residues.